These 20 T cell receptor beta chains were all obtained from the same sample, sequenced in a study of T cells in localized non-small cell lung cancer. Using immunoSEQ multiplex PCR, the repertoire was profiled, and TCRdb retains in-frame clones only, with some absent. The table lists 50,000 or so clones, around three quarters of them singletons, with roughly 4.9% in the top ten. The sample was PBMCs, taken before any cancer treatment. The source of these receptors is a woman aged 40 to 75 with stage II lung adenocarcinoma.

The rearrangement uses TRBV5-1 and TRBJ2-7; D tentatively reads TRBD1 or TRBD2 (5 bases each). The germline V gene encodes CDR1 SGHRS and CDR2 YFSETQ. CDR3 length: 15 residues. Trimming took off 0 bases at V and 2 bases at J, with 12 bases between the two ends. CDR3 sequence reads: CASSLVPGAAYEQYF. The DNA of the CDR3 is TGCGCCAGCAGCTTGGTCCCCGGGGCCGCCTACGAGCAGTACTTC.

The table lists this clone with a few counts. The rearrangement uses TRBV5-6 and TRBJ1-3; a weak D match, TRBD1 (6 bases). CDR3 length: 14 residues. The V gene's germline CDR1 is SGHDT and CDR2 YYEEEE. V lost 4 bases to trimming and J lost 0 bases, with 8 bases between them. CDR3 DNA: TGTGCCAGCAGCCTACAGGGCTCTGGAAACACCATATATTTT. Amino acid sequence: CASSLQGSGNTIYF.

The chain recombines TRBV30 with TRBJ1-5, with a tentative D call TRBD1 (5 bases). Looked up from germline, CDR1 is GTSNPN and CDR2 is SVGIG (reference sequence). The CDR3 runs 14 residues. Trimming cost V 0 bases and J 7 bases, with 13 bases left between them. The CDR3: CAWSVDPGRQPQHF. Written as DNA, the CDR3 is TGTGCCTGGAGTGTTGATCCAGGGAGACAGCCCCAGCATTTT.

On this clone: Germline and junction disagree at one end, which may indicate a read error. The chain uses TRBV19 and TRBJ1-5; 7 positions match TRBD1. This CDR3 has 14 residues. CDR1 and CDR2 from the germline V gene are LNHDA and SQIVND (reference sequence). CDR3 coding DNA: TGTGTCAGTAAAAGGGGGCCTTTCAATCAGCCCCAGCATTTT. It encodes CVSKRGPFNQPQHF.

This sequence joins TRBV6-1 and TRBJ2-7; D possibly uses TRBD1 or TRBD2 (5 bases each). V gave up 3 bases and J gave up 0 bases, with 15 bases separating them. This CDR3 region has 16 residues. Looked up from germline, CDR1 is MNHNS and CDR2 is SASEGT. The DNA for the CDR3 is TGTGCCAGCAGTGACTACCGCCCAGGGAGCTCCTACGAGCAGTACTTC. It is translated as CASSDYRPGSSYEQYF.

The chain combines TRBV6-6 with TRBJ1-1; 7 bases map to TRBD1. The CDR3 has 16 residues. Trimming took 2 bases from V and 2 from J; bases not matched to a gene: 8. Germline CDR1 MNHNY, CDR2 SVGAGI (reference sequence). CDR3: CASSYETGSLNTEAFF. CDR3 in DNA: TGTGCCAGCAGTTACGAGACAGGGAGTCTTAACACTGAAGCTTTCTTT.

This clone was seen a handful of times. The DNA for the CDR3 is TGTGCCAGCAGTTACGCCGAAGGAGGTGAAGCTTTCTTT. Amino acid sequence: CASSYAEGGEAFF. This chain joins TRBV6-5 and TRBJ1-1; D is unclear. V was clipped by 2 bases and J by 7 bases, with 11 bases between them. The CDR3 is 13 residues long. Germline lookup yields CDR1 MNHEY and CDR2 SVGAGI.

This clone has more than one count but fewer than ten. This chain connects TRBV29-1 to TRBJ1-1; 8 nucleotides align to TRBD1. Trimming cost V 4 bases and J 4 bases; bases outside gene matches: 2. The CDR3 is made up of 12 amino acids. The germline CDR1 and CDR2 sequences are SQVTM and ANQGSEA. This CDR3 is CSVGRGPTEAFF. CDR3 DNA: TGCAGCGTTGGCAGGGGGCCCACTGAAGCTTTCTTT.

The chain combines TRBV5-6 with TRBJ2-1; no reliable D call. The germline gives CDR1 SGHDT, CDR2 YYEEEE. Trimming pared 7 bases from V and 6 bases from J, leaving 20 bases between. The CDR3 length is 15 residues. The DNA for the CDR3 is TGTGCCAGCGGTCGAATCAGCGAAGCCCTCAATGAGCAGTTCTTC. It codes for CASGRISEALNEQFF.

This chain links TRBV19 with TRBJ2-3, with D possibly TRBD1 on 6 matching bases. Between the trimmed V and J ends, which lost 5 bases and 9 bases, there was a span of 12 bases. CDR3 length equals 12 residues. Germline CDR1 LNHDA, CDR2 SQIVND (reference sequence). This CDR3 reads CASSSRTATQYF. In nucleotides, the CDR3 is TGTGCCAGTAGTTCGCGGACAGCCACGCAGTATTTT.

This chain joins TRBV7-9 and TRBJ2-2, with D tentatively TRBD1 (5 bases). CDR3 length: 19 residues. From germline, CDR1 is SEHNR and CDR2 FQNEAQ (reference sequence). Trimming removed 3 bases at V and 5 bases at J, with 25 bases between. DNA for the CDR3: TGTGCCAGCAGCTTTCCAAATCCCGACCGGACAACCGGGACCGGGGAGCTGTTTTTT. As protein: CASSFPNPDRTTGTGELFF.

There are a few counts of this clone. This sequence joins TRBV7-9 and TRBJ1-5, with a weak D call TRBD1 (5 bases). The germline V and J ends were trimmed by 5 bases and 9 bases, with 20 bases remaining between them. Per the germline V gene, CDR1 is SEHNR and CDR2 is FQNEAQ (reference sequence). The CDR3 runs to 15 residues. CDR3 sequence (DNA): TGTGCCAGCAGCAACGGGGGATCAATTGACGCGCCCCAGCATTTT. Amino acids: CASSNGGSIDAPQHF.

The rearrangement uses TRBV29-1 and TRBJ1-2; TRBD1 aligns across 8 bases. The CDR3 extends over 13 amino acids. V was pared by 6 bases and J by 7 bases, with 10 bases of the junction left unmatched. Germline V gene sequence: CDR1 SQVTM, CDR2 ANQGSEA. Here the CDR3 DNA reads TGCAGCGTATGGACAGGGTTTTCTGGTGGCTACACCTTC. It yields the protein CSVWTGFSGGYTF. Filled out from reference TRBV29-1 and TRBJ1-2, the complete variable domain reads SAVISQKPSRDICQRGTSLTIQCQVDSQVTMMFWYRQQPGQSLTLIATANQGSEATYESGFVIDKFPISRPNLTFSTLTVSNMSPEDSSIYLCSVWTGFSGGYTFGSGTRLTVV.

The CDR3: CASLLTRGDTEAFF. The CDR3 DNA reads as TGTGCCAGCCTTCTAACGAGGGGGGACACTGAAGCTTTCTTT. This rearrangement joins TRBV18 to TRBJ1-1, with D perhaps TRBD1 (6 bases). The CDR3 sequence is 14 residues long. Germline CDR1 and CDR2: KGHSH and LQKENI. Trimming left V 8 bases short and J 3 bases short, with 16 bases between.

The rearrangement joins TRBV7-9 to TRBJ2-2; D perhaps matches TRBD2 (6 bases). The CDR3 is 18 amino acids. V was cut by 5 bases and J by 7 bases, with 26 bases left in between. CDR1 and CDR2 from the germline V gene are SEHNR and FQNEAQ (reference sequence). DNA for the CDR3: TGTGCCAGCAGCCCAGGGATGGCTTCGGGCCCCGGGGGCGGGGAGCTGTTTTTT. Translation gives CASSPGMASGPGGGELFF.

This clone has only a few counts. V and J are TRBV7-2 and TRBJ2-1, with D possibly TRBD2 on 5 matching bases. Germline V gives CDR1 SGHTA, CDR2 FQGNSA. V gave up 7 bases and J gave up 7 bases, with 20 bases separating them. CDR3 length: 15 amino acids. The CDR3 sequence is CASISGEGRRNEQFF. In nucleotides, the CDR3 is TGTGCCAGCATTTCTGGGGAAGGACGGAGGAATGAGCAGTTCTTC.

V is TRBV5-1 and J is TRBJ2-1; D call uncertain. The germline V gene encodes CDR1 SGHRS and CDR2 YFSETQ. V gave up 5 bases and J gave up 6 bases, with 6 bases separating them. This CDR3 region has 11 residues. The DNA of the CDR3 is TGCGCCAGCAGTTACTCCAATGAGCAGTTCTTC. Its protein is CASSYSNEQFF.

This clone was seen only once. The chain uses TRBV28 and TRBJ2-5; D assignment may be TRBD1 or TRBD2 (5 bases each). CDR3 length: 15 amino acids. Trimming removed 1 base from V and 2 bases from J, with 11 bases in between. Germline V gene sequence: CDR1 MDHEN, CDR2 SYDVKM. CDR3: CASSLSGQVQETQYF. The CDR3 coding sequence is TGTGCCAGCAGTTTATCGGGGCAGGTTCAAGAGACCCAGTACTTC.

This chain links TRBV19 with TRBJ2-3; perhaps TRBD2 as D (6 bases). V gave up 3 bases and J gave up 2 bases, with 15 bases separating them. Germline CDR1 is LNHDA and CDR2 is SQIVND (reference sequence). The CDR3 runs to 16 residues. The chain's CDR3 is CASSMPGLPSTDTQYF. The CDR3, as DNA: TGTGCCAGTAGTATGCCGGGACTCCCATCCACAGATACGCAGTATTTT.

V usage is TRBV7-9 and J usage is TRBJ2-2; 7 bases agree with TRBD1. Germline trimming cut 1 base from V and 6 bases from J; bases unmatched to any gene: 2. CDR1 SEHNR and CDR2 FQNEAQ come from the germline V gene (reference sequence). The length of the CDR3 is 14 residues. CDR3 residues: CASSLGQGPGELFF. CDR3 DNA: TGTGCCAGCAGCTTAGGACAGGGTCCCGGGGAGCTGTTTTTT.